The 13 T cell receptor beta chains given below trace back to one sample, sequenced in a study of T cell repertoires in cytomegalovirus infection. TCRdb analysed the reads with MiXCR anew, one entry per CDR3 protein. The sample shows approximately 340,000 distinct CDR3 sequences, roughly 29% of them seen only once. Antigens of these TCRs are unknown. The starting material was cultured PBMCs, obtained from culture after CMV antigen stimulation. These receptor sequences come from a human donor in good health (CMV status not recorded). Some clones in this sample may be carry-over from other donors' samples.

The V and J genes are TRBV10-3 and TRBJ1-5; D might be TRBD1 (6 bases). The CDR3 consists of 13 residues. Trimming left V 10 bases short and J 1 base short, with 11 bases between. The germline V gene has CDR1 ENHRY and CDR2 SYGVKD. Here the CDR3 reads CATQGESNQPQHF. The DNA for the CDR3 is TGTGCCACACAGGGTGAAAGCAATCAGCCCCAGCATTTT.

This clonotype has more than one count but fewer than ten. The chain carries TRBV28 and TRBJ2-7, with a weak D call TRBD1 (6 bases). Trimming stripped 5 bases from V and 4 bases from J, with 15 bases between. The CDR3 has 14 residues. Germline loops: CDR1 MDHEN, CDR2 SYDVKM. CDR3 residues: CASSLRGFRYEQYF. The CDR3 DNA sequence: TGTGCCAGCAGTCTAAGGGGGTTTCGGTACGAGCAGTACTTC.

This clonotype occurred a few times. The V call is TRBV11-2, the J call TRBJ1-6; perhaps TRBD1 as D (6 bases). The CDR3 contains 15 residues. V lost 5 bases and J 7 bases, leaving 15 bases between the germline ends. The germline gives CDR1 SGHAT, CDR2 FQNNGV. CDR3 residues: CASSPEGGYNSPLHF. DNA for the CDR3: TGTGCCAGCAGCCCGGAGGGGGGGTACAATTCACCCCTCCACTTT.

The J gene is TRBJ2-7, the V gene TRBV7-2, with 8 bases lining up with TRBD1. This CDR3 has 15 amino acids. Germline CDR1 SGHTA, CDR2 FQGNSA. V gave up 1 base and J gave up 1 base; unmatched junction bases: 3. The CDR3 sequence is CASSLGQGQSYEQYF. The CDR3 nucleotides are TGTGCCAGCAGCTTAGGACAGGGGCAGTCCTACGAGCAGTACTTC.

The chain employs TRBV19 and TRBJ1-1; D possibly corresponds to TRBD1 (5 bases). The CDR3 contains 14 residues. Trimming removed 2 bases from V and 1 base from J, with 8 bases in between. Looked up from germline, CDR1 is LNHDA and CDR2 is SQIVND (reference sequence). The CDR3 nucleotides read TGTGCCAGTAGTATATCTCAGGGGAACACTGAAGCTTTCTTT. This sequence encodes CASSISQGNTEAFF.

The chain couples TRBV12-3 or TRBV12-4 to TRBJ1-2; 10 bases fit TRBD1. The J segment lost 7 bases and the V segment lost 0 bases, leaving 5 bases of the junction unmatched. The length of the CDR3 is 15 residues. The CDR3 is CASSLAGGQGSGYTF. In nucleotides, the CDR3 is TGTGCCAGCAGTTTAGCGGGGGGACAGGGGAGTGGCTACACCTTC.

V and J are TRBV7-8 and TRBJ1-2; 8 bases are shared with TRBD1. The CDR3 sequence is 15 residues long. V dropped 5 bases and J dropped 4; count of bases not matched to a gene: 9. Germline V CDR1 and CDR2: SGHVS, FQNEAQ. Here the CDR3 DNA reads TGTGCCAGCAGCCCCCAACAGGGGGAAGTCTATGGCTACACCTTC. Translating it yields CASSPQQGEVYGYTF.

CDR3 loop: CASSVESSGTGGGYGYTF. The CDR3 DNA sequence: TGTGCCAGCAGCGTAGAATCTTCGGGGACAGGGGGCGGCTATGGCTACACCTTC. This sequence joins TRBV9 and TRBJ1-2; 12 nucleotides align to TRBD1. Germline V gene lookup returns CDR1 SGDLS and CDR2 YYNGEE. With 0 bases clipped from V and 4 bases from J, the junction kept 10 bases outside the gene matches. The CDR3 spans 18 residues.

This clonotype has ten or more counts. This chain uses TRBV12-3 or TRBV12-4 with TRBJ1-1; 7 bases align to TRBD1. CDR3 length: 14 amino acids. The junction had 7 bases not matched to a gene; V was cut back by 5 bases and J by 4 bases. CDR3 nucleotide sequence: TGTGCCAGCAGTCCAGTCACAGGGGCCACTGAAGCTTTCTTT. Protein product: CASSPVTGATEAFF.

The chain recombines TRBV29-1 with TRBJ2-1, with D perhaps TRBD2 (5 bases). The CDR3 has 14 residues. Trimming stripped 4 bases from V and 2 bases from J, with 12 bases between. Germline values: CDR1 SQVTM, CDR2 ANQGSEA. The CDR3: CSVAVSGAYNEQFF. Here the CDR3 DNA reads TGCAGCGTTGCGGTGAGCGGCGCCTACAATGAGCAGTTCTTC.

This clonotype was observed a handful of times. The CDR3 DNA is TGTGCCAGCAGCTTACGAGCTCACTATGGCTACACCTTC. As protein: CASSLRAHYGYTF. The genes are TRBV5-4 and TRBJ1-2; D is unclear. The V and J ends lost 2 bases and 3 bases respectively, with 8 bases between them. Germline loops: CDR1 SGHNT, CDR2 YYREEE (reference sequence). The CDR3 consists of 13 residues.

The chain is built from TRBV11-2 and TRBJ2-5, with a weak D call TRBD2 (5 bases). Germline lookup yields CDR1 SGHAT and CDR2 FQNNGV. CDR3 length: 16 amino acids. The V end lost 5 bases, the J end lost 5 bases, and 21 bases lay between the germline ends. The CDR3 bases are TGTGCCAGCAGCCCCTTACAGATCACCCCGGGGGAGACCCAGTACTTC. It codes for CASSPLQITPGETQYF.

This chain joins TRBV6-2 or TRBV6-3 and TRBJ1-2; 7 nucleotides match TRBD1. This CDR3 is 14 amino acids long. The J segment lost 8 bases and the V segment lost 6 bases, leaving 12 bases of the junction unmatched. Germline CDR1 is MNHEY and CDR2 is SVGEGT. Written as DNA, the CDR3 is TGTGCCAGCAGAGTATCCGGGACAGCTGAGGGCTACACCTTC. The encoded protein is CASRVSGTAEGYTF.